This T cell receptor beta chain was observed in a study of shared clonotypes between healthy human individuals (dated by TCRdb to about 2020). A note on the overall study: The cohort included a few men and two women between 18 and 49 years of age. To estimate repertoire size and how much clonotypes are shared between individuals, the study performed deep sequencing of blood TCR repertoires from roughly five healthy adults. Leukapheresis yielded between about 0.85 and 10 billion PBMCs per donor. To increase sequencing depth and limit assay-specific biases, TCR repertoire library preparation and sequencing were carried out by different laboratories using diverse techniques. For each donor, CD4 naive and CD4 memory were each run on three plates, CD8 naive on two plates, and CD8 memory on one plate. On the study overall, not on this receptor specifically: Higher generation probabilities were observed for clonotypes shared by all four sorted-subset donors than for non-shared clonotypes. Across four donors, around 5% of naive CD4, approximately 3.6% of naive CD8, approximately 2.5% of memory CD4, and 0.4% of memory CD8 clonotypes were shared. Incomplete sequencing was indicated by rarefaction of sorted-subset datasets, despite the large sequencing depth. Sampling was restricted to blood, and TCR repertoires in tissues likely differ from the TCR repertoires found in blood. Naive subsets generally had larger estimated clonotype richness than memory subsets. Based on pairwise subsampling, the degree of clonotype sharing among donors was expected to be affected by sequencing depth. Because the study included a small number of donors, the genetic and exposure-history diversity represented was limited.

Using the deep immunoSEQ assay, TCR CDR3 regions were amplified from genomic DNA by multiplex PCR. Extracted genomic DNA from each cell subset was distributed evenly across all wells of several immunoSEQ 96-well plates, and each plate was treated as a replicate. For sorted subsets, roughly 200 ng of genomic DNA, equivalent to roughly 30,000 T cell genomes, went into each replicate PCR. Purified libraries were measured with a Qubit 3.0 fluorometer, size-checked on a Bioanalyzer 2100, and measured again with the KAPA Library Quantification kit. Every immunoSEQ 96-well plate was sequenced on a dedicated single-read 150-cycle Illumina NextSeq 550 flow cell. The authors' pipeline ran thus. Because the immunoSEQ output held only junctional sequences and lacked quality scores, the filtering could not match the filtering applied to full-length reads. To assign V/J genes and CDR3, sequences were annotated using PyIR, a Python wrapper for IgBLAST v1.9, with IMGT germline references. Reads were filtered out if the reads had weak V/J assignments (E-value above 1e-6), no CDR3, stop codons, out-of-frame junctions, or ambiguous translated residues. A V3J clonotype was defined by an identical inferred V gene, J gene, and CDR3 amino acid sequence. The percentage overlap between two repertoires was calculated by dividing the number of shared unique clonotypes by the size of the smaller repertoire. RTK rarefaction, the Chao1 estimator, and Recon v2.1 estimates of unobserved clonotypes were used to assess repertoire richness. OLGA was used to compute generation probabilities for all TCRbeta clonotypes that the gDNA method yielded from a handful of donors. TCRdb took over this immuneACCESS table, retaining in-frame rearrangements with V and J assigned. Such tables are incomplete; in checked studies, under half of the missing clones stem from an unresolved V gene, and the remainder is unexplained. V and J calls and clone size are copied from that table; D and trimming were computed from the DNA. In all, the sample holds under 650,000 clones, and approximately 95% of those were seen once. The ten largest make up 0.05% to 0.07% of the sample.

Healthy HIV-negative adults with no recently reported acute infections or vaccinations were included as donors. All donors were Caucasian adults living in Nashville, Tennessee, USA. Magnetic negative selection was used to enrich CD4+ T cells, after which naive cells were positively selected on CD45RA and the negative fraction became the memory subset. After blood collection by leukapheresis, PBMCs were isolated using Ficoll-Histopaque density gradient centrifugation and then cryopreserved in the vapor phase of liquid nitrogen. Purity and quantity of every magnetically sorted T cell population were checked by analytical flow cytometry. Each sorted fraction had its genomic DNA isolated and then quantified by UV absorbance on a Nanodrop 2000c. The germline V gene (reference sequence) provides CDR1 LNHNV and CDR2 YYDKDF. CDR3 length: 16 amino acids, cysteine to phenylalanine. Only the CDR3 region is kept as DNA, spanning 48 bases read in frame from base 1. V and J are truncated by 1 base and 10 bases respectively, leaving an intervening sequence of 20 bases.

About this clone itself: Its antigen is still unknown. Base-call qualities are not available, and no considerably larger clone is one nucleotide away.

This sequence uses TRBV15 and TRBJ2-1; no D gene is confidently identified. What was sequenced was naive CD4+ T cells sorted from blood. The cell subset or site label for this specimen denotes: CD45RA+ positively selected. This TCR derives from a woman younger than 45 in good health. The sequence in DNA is TGTGCCACCAGCAGAGCACGACCGTCTGGGTCGAAAGAGCAGTTCTTC. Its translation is CATSRARPSGSKEQFF.